This TCR beta chain was identified in a study of T cell changes during pregnancy in multiple sclerosis. Here immunoSEQ multiplex PCR was the method, and the copy in TCRdb shows in-frame clones only, minus some. The data contain about 51,000 clones, approximately 94% of them singletons. V was clipped by 4 bases and J by 7 bases; unmatched bases: 6. The CDR3 totals 13 residues. Germline assignment: CDR1 SGHDT and CDR2 YYEEEE. This TCR derives from a female donor with multiple sclerosis, enrolled in a pregnancy study. The specimen was CD4+ T cells from peripheral blood mononuclear cells, collected in the second trimester of pregnancy. The V call is TRBV5-6, the J call TRBJ1-2; TRBD1 matches 8 bases. CDR3 sequence reads: CASSPDRGRGYTF. The CDR3 DNA reads as TGTGCCAGCAGCCCAGACAGGGGACGTGGCTACACCTTC. Filled out from reference TRBV5-6 and TRBJ1-2, the complete variable domain reads DAGVTQSPTHLIKTRGQQVTLRCSPKSGHDTVSWYQQALGQGPQFIFQYYEEEERQRGNFPDRFSGHQFPNYSSELNVNALLLGDSALYLCASSPDRGRGYTFGSGTRLTVV.